These T cell receptor beta chains were read from a single sample in a study of blood T cell repertoires in COVID-19. Some clones are missing from TCRdb's copy, which holds only in-frame ones; the method was immunoSEQ multiplex PCR. The sample lists approximately 200,000 clones, approximately 83% seen once, with around 7.2% in the top ten. The sequencing sample was made of peripheral blood. The origin of the receptors is a woman in her 50s with acute or convalescent COVID-19. Both conserved end residues are part of each CDR3. The D gene is left open where the match is weak. Some rows have no size entry. The others give once, few or many, or a class for an expanded clone.

len,j_gene,abundance,d_gene,v_gene,CDR3aa,CDR3nt
17,TRBJ1-4,once,TRBD1,TRBV5-1,CASSLGDRVKTNEKLFF,TGCGCCAGCAGCTTGGGGGACAGGGTAAAAACTAATGAAAAACTGTTTTTT
15,TRBJ2-7,.,.,TRBV27,CASSLRDIPAYEQYF,TGTGCCAGCAGTTTGAGGGATATCCCCGCTTACGAGCAGTACTTC
13,TRBJ2-7,.,.,TRBV5-4,CASSLDGDYEQYF,TGTGCCAGCAGCCTGGACGGAGACTACGAGCAGTACTTC
14,TRBJ2-5,.,.,TRBV3-1/TRBV3-2,CASSQDTGRETQYF,TGTGCCAGCAGCCAAGATACAGGGAGAGAGACCCAGTACTTC
14,TRBJ1-4,.,TRBD1,TRBV9,CASSVGQGGEKLFF,TGTGCCAGCAGCGTAGGACAGGGTGGTGAAAAACTGTTTTTT
15,TRBJ2-5,.,TRBD2,TRBV19,CASSPYRGGLGTQYF,TGTGCCAGTAGTCCTTATCGGGGGGGCTTAGGGACCCAGTACTTC
15,TRBJ1-1,.,.,TRBV4-2,CASSQGEGGDTEAFF,TGTGCCAGCAGCCAAGGTGAGGGAGGAGACACTGAAGCTTTCTTT
17,TRBJ2-5,.,TRBD2,TRBV3-1/TRBV3-2,CASSQDWLAGDQETQYF,TGTGCCAGCAGCCAAGATTGGCTAGCGGGGGATCAAGAGACCCAGTACTTC
11,TRBJ1-2,.,.,TRBV2,CASKGLGGYTF,TGTGCCAGCAAGGGGCTGGGCGGCTACACCTTC
15,TRBJ1-2,.,TRBD1,TRBV5-1,CASSLVTGEISIYTF,TGCGCCAGCAGCTTGGTTACAGGGGAGATTTCCATCTACACCTTC
15,TRBJ1-3,.,.,TRBV27,CASSLSLGVGNTIYF,TGTGCCAGCAGTTTATCATTAGGGGTGGGGAACACCATATATTTT
17,TRBJ2-3,.,TRBD2,TRBV6-1,CASSGPRTSGGADTQYF,TGTGCCAGCAGTGGACCAAGGACTAGCGGGGGGGCAGATACGCAGTATTTT
18,TRBJ2-7,.,.,TRBV3-1/TRBV3-2,CASSQDWGSGRGSYEQYF,TGTGCCAGCAGCCAAGATTGGGGTAGCGGTCGGGGTTCCTACGAGCAGTACTTC
15,TRBJ1-5,.,TRBD1,TRBV28,CASSLNQGAHQPQHF,TGTGCCAGCAGTTTAAATCAGGGGGCCCATCAGCCCCAGCATTTT
15,TRBJ1-2,.,.,TRBV28,CASSFGRAGGYGYTF,TGTGCCAGCAGTTTCGGGCGGGCGGGGGGCTATGGCTACACCTTC
14,TRBJ1-6,.,.,TRBV6-5,CASSGQRSNSPLHF,TGTGCCAGCAGCGGACAGCGAAGTAATTCACCCCTCCACTTT
18,TRBJ2-6,once,.,TRBV27,CASSLEGVDSSGANVLTF,TGTGCCAGCAGTTTAGAGGGGGTGGATAGCTCTGGGGCCAACGTCCTGACTTTC
14,TRBJ1-1,.,.,TRBV7-2,CASSPTRMNTEAFF,TGTGCCAGCAGCCCCACCAGGATGAACACTGAAGCTTTCTTT
14,TRBJ1-2,.,.,TRBV3-1/TRBV3-2,CASSQVISGYGYTF,TGTGCCAGCAGCCAAGTGATTTCAGGGTATGGCTACACCTTC
15,TRBJ1-1,.,TRBD1,TRBV28,CASSPRGQGNTEAFF,TGTGCCAGCAGTCCCCGGGGACAGGGGAACACTGAAGCTTTCTTT
16,TRBJ1-2,.,TRBD1,TRBV7-9,CASSADRGLSDYGYTF,TGTGCCAGCAGCGCAGACAGGGGGCTGAGCGACTATGGCTACACCTTC
14,TRBJ2-3,.,.,TRBV7-2,CASSLEVGVDTQYF,TGTGCCAGCAGCTTAGAGGTCGGGGTTGATACGCAGTATTTT
15,TRBJ2-1,once,.,TRBV3-1/TRBV3-2,CASSQVPEGDNEQFF,TGTGCCAGCAGCCAAGTGCCGGAAGGGGACAATGAGCAGTTCTTC
15,TRBJ1-2,.,.,TRBV4-3,CASSHLGTSNYGYTF,TGCGCCAGCAGCCACCTCGGGACAAGTAACTATGGCTACACCTTC
13,TRBJ2-5,.,.,TRBV29-1,CSARGLGAETQYF,TGCAGCGCCCGAGGTTTGGGGGCGGAGACCCAGTACTTC
15,TRBJ2-1,.,TRBD2,TRBV3-1/TRBV3-2,CASSQQAGGHNEQFF,TGTGCCAGCAGCCAGCAGGCGGGAGGACACAATGAGCAGTTCTTC
17,TRBJ1-2,.,TRBD1,TRBV4-2,CASSYSGTEVRLYGYTF,TGTGCCAGCAGCTACTCCGGGACAGAGGTTCGCCTATATGGCTACACCTTC
14,TRBJ1-6,.,.,TRBV3-1/TRBV3-2,CASSQDRLGSPLHF,TGTGCCAGCAGCCAAGACAGGTTAGGATCACCCCTCCACTTT
17,TRBJ1-6,.,.,TRBV10-2,CASSEKRGSTYNSPLHF,TGCGCCAGCAGTGAGAAGCGGGGGAGTACCTATAATTCACCCCTCCACTTT
16,TRBJ2-7,few,.,TRBV9,CASSPGGGTALSEQYF,TGTGCCAGCAGCCCCGGGGGGGGGACAGCCCTCTCCGAGCAGTACTTC
16,TRBJ2-5,.,.,TRBV5-1,CASSLGGAAGSETQYF,TGCGCCAGCAGCTTGGGGGGTGCGGCAGGGTCAGAGACCCAGTACTTC
14,TRBJ1-5,.,.,TRBV4-3,CASSQDAGVGPQHF,TGCGCCAGCAGCCAAGATGCAGGCGTCGGGCCCCAGCATTTT
14,TRBJ1-3,.,.,TRBV14,CASSQAGGGNTIYF,TGTGCCAGCAGCCAAGCGGGGGGTGGAAACACCATATATTTT
13,TRBJ1-6,.,.,TRBV12-3/TRBV12-4,CASSPGGNSPLHF,TGTGCCAGCAGTCCCGGAGGGAATTCACCCCTCCACTTT
16,TRBJ1-3,.,TRBD1,TRBV11-2,CASSDATGGLANTIYF,TGTGCCAGCAGCGACGCCACAGGGGGGCTCGCAAACACCATATATTTT
15,TRBJ2-7,.,TRBD2,TRBV7-9,CASSHISGGIHEQYF,TGTGCCAGCAGCCATATCTCGGGGGGTATCCACGAGCAGTACTTC
19,TRBJ2-1,once,TRBD2,TRBV7-3,CASSLGPGTSGGAYNEQFF,TGTGCCAGCAGCTTAGGTCCCGGGACTAGCGGGGGGGCCTACAATGAGCAGTTCTTC
15,TRBJ1-4,.,.,TRBV3-1/TRBV3-2,CASRPRPATNEKLFF,TGTGCCAGCAGACCGAGGCCCGCAACTAATGAAAAACTGTTTTTT
13,TRBJ1-5,.,.,TRBV7-9,CASSLDSNQPQHF,TGTGCCAGCAGCTTAGACAGCAACCAGCCCCAGCATTTT
14,TRBJ2-1,.,TRBD2,TRBV19,CASHVAGVANEQFF,TGTGCCAGTCATGTAGCGGGAGTTGCCAATGAGCAGTTCTTC
15,TRBJ2-6,.,TRBD1,TRBV7-9,CASRRQGRGANVLTF,TGTGCCAGCAGGAGACAGGGGCGCGGGGCCAACGTCCTGACTTTC
15,TRBJ1-4,.,.,TRBV4-1,CASSPPRGEIEKLFF,TGCGCCAGCAGCCCCCCCAGGGGTGAGATTGAAAAACTGTTTTTT
13,TRBJ2-5,.,.,TRBV28,CASRGPGKETQYF,TGTGCCAGCAGGGGGCCAGGAAAAGAGACCCAGTACTTC
12,TRBJ1-1,.,.,TRBV3-1/TRBV3-2,CASSQGTLEAFF,TGTGCCAGCAGCCAAGGGACTCTTGAAGCTTTCTTT
16,TRBJ2-7,.,TRBD2,TRBV5-1,CASSRLPAGDAYEQYF,TGCGCCAGCAGCCGACTTCCAGCGGGAGATGCTTACGAGCAGTACTTC
11,TRBJ2-5,.,.,TRBV19,CASSAGSTQYF,TGTGCCAGTAGTGCGGGATCGACCCAGTACTTC
11,TRBJ2-7,.,TRBD1,TRBV6-5,CASRGGPEQYF,TGTGCCAGCAGAGGGGGCCCCGAGCAGTACTTC
14,TRBJ1-1,.,.,TRBV2,CASSVPLRNTEAFF,TGTGCCAGCAGTGTTCCCTTGAGGAACACTGAAGCTTTCTTT
13,TRBJ1-1,.,.,TRBV7-7,CASSLGQNTEAFF,TGTGCTAGCAGCTTAGGGCAGAACACTGAAGCTTTCTTT
16,TRBJ1-1,.,TRBD1,TRBV6-4,CASSDSGTGGTTEAFF,TGTGCCAGCAGTGACTCAGGGACAGGGGGCACCACTGAAGCTTTCTTT
15,TRBJ1-4,once,.,TRBV6-6,CASSYWQATNEKLFF,TGTGCCAGCAGTTACTGGCAGGCAACTAATGAAAAACTGTTTTTT
13,TRBJ1-1,few,.,TRBV12-3/TRBV12-4,CASSLTGNTEAFF,TGTGCCAGCAGCCTGACAGGAAACACTGAAGCTTTCTTT
16,TRBJ1-2,.,TRBD1,TRBV28,CASSLYHRGQEGGYTF,TGTGCCAGCAGTTTATATCACAGGGGGCAGGAGGGTGGCTACACCTTC
14,TRBJ2-3,.,.,TRBV3-1/TRBV3-2,CASSQGGGRDTQYF,TGTGCCAGCAGCCAAGGGGGGGGCCGAGATACGCAGTATTTT
12,TRBJ1-1,.,.,TRBV23-1,CASTPRNTEAFF,TGCGCCAGCACCCCCCGGAACACTGAAGCTTTCTTT